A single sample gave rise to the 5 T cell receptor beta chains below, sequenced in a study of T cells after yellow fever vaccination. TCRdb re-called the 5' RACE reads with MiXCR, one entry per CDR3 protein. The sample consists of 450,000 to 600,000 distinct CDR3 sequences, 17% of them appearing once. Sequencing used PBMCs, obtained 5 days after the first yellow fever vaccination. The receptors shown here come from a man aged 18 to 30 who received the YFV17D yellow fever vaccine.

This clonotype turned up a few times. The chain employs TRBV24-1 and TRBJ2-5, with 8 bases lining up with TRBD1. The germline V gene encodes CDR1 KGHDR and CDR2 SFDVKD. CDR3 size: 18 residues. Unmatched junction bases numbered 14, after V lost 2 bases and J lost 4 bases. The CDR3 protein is CATSDWGTGADGLETQYF. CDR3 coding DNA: TGTGCCACCAGTGATTGGGGGACAGGAGCCGACGGGTTAGAGACCCAGTACTTC.

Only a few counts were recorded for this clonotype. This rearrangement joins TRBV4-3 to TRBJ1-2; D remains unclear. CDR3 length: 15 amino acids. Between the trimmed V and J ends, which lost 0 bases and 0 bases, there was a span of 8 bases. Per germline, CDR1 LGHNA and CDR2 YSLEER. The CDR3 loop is CASSQDWGSNYGYTF. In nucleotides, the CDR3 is TGCGCCAGCAGCCAAGATTGGGGTTCTAACTATGGCTACACCTTC.

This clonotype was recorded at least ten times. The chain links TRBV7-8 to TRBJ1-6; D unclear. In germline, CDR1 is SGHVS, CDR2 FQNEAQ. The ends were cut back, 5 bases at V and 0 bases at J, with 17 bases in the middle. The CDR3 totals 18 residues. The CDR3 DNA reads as TGTGCCAGCAGCAATCCCATTACCGAGAGCTCCTATAATTCACCCCTCCACTTT. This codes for CASSNPITESSYNSPLHF.

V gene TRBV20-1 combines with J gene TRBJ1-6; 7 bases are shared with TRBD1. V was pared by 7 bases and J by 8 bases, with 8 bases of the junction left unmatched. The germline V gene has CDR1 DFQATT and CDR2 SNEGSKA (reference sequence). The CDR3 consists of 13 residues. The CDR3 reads CSVPDRDYSPLHF. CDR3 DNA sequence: TGCAGTGTTCCAGACAGGGATTATTCACCCCTCCACTTT.

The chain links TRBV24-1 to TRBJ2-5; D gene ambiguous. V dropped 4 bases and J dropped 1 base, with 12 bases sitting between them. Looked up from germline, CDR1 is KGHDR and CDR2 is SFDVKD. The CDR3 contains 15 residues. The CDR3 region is CATSDARGSQETQYF. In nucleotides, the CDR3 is TGTGCCACCAGTGACGCCAGAGGCTCCCAAGAGACCCAGTACTTC.